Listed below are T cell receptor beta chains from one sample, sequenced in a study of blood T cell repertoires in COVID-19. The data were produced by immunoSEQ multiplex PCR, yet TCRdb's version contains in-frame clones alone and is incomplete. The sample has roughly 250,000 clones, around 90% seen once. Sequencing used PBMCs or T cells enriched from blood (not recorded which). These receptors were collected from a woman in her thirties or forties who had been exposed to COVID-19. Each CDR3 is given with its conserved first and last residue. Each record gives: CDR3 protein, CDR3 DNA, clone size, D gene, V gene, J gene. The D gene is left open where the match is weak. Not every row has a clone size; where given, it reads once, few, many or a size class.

CASSSDRIYGYTF	TGTGCCAGCAGCTCGGACAGGATCTATGGCTACACCTTC	once	TRBD1	TRBV6-2/TRBV6-3	TRBJ1-2
CASSDYSQGHFEQYF	TGTGCCAGCAGTGATTACTCCCAGGGGCATTTCGAGCAGTACTTC	.	.	TRBV25-1	TRBJ2-7
CASSPGDSNEQFF	TGTGCCAGCTCACCGGGGGACTCCAATGAGCAGTTCTTC	.	.	TRBV18	TRBJ2-1
CASTPGGEKLFF	TGTGCCAGTACTCCTGGGGGGGAAAAACTGTTTTTT	once	.	TRBV19	TRBJ1-4
CASSFLGGADRVEANEKLFF	TGTGCCAGCAGTTTTCTAGGCGGGGCCGACAGGGTGGAAGCTAATGAAAAACTGTTTTTT	.	TRBD1	TRBV27	TRBJ1-4
CASSLLGDGSLNGYTF	TGTGCCAGCAGTTTATTGGGTGATGGGAGTCTAAATGGCTACACCTTC	.	.	TRBV28	TRBJ1-2
CASSSRGAGTGYLTDTQYF	TGTGCCAGCAGCTCCCGAGGTGCCGGGACAGGGTACCTCACAGATACGCAGTATTTT	.	TRBD1	TRBV9	TRBJ2-3
CASSLRANTEAFF	TGTGCCAGCAGTTTGAGGGCGAACACTGAAGCTTTCTTT	.	.	TRBV12-3/TRBV12-4	TRBJ1-1
CASSETGRDQPQHF	TGTGCCAGCAGCGAGACAGGGCGGGATCAGCCCCAGCATTTT	.	TRBD1	TRBV5-1	TRBJ1-5
CASSRRTSALYNEQFF	TGTGCCAGCAGCAGACGGACTAGCGCCCTTTACAATGAGCAGTTCTTC	.	TRBD2	TRBV7-6	TRBJ2-1
CSGQSGGAMVF	TGCAGCGGCCAGAGCGGGGGGGCCATGGTCTTC	.	TRBD2	TRBV29-1	TRBJ2-1
CASSLQGPTGELFF	TGTGCCAGCAGCCTCCAGGGGCCCACCGGGGAGCTGTTTTTT	few	.	TRBV7-3	TRBJ2-2
CASSSQRAGTGNGYTF	TGTGCCAGCAGTTCTCAAAGAGCCGGGACAGGGAACGGCTACACCTTC	.	TRBD1	TRBV28	TRBJ1-2
CASSVGTSGVQETQYF	TGTGCCAGCAGCGTTGGGACTAGCGGGGTCCAAGAGACCCAGTACTTC	once	TRBD2	TRBV9	TRBJ2-5
CASSPSQGNTIYF	TGTGCCAGCAGTCCTTCACAAGGAAACACCATATATTTT	.	.	TRBV11-3	TRBJ1-3
CASSPKPVAGASPRNTIYF	TGTGCCAGCAGTCCGAAACCGGTCGCGGGGGCCAGCCCCCGAAACACCATATATTTT	.	.	TRBV28	TRBJ1-3
CASSRTGTELGQYF	TGTGCCAGCAGTCGGACAGGGACTGAATTAGGGCAGTACTTC	few	TRBD1	TRBV28	TRBJ2-7
CASSFTGNSGNTIYF	TGTGCCAGCAGTTTTACAGGAAACTCTGGAAACACCATATATTTT	.	.	TRBV7-2	TRBJ1-3
CASSQLFVQLAKNIQYF	TGTGCCAGCAGCCAATTATTTGTCCAACTAGCCAAAAACATTCAGTACTTC	once	.	TRBV4-2	TRBJ2-4
CASSYRTATNEQFF	TGTGCCAGCAGTTATCGGACAGCTACAAATGAGCAGTTCTTC	.	.	TRBV27	TRBJ2-1
CASSPLGAGDLYNEQFF	TGTGCCAGCAGCCCGTTGGGGGCGGGAGACCTCTACAATGAGCAGTTCTTC	.	.	TRBV7-8	TRBJ2-1
CASSSSGIYGYTF	TGTGCCAGTAGTAGCTCGGGGATCTATGGCTACACCTTC	.	.	TRBV19	TRBJ1-2
CASSYSRGTMDGYTF	TGTGCCAGCAGTTACTCGCGGGGGACGATGGATGGCTACACCTTC	.	.	TRBV6-5	TRBJ1-2
CAISDQTSGSSYEQYF	TGTGCCATCAGTGATCAGACTAGCGGAAGCTCCTACGAGCAGTACTTC	.	TRBD2	TRBV10-3	TRBJ2-7
CASSWTGGGEQFF	TGTGCCAGCAGCTGGACAGGGGGAGGAGAGCAGTTCTTC	few	TRBD1	TRBV11-2	TRBJ2-1
CASSPGLGRIGEQFF	TGTGCCAGCAGCCCGGGACTAGGGCGGATCGGTGAGCAGTTCTTC	.	TRBD2	TRBV3-1/TRBV3-2	TRBJ2-1
CASSLGLGAAGYTF	TGTGCCAGCAGCTTGGGATTGGGGGCAGCTGGCTACACCTTC	.	.	TRBV5-6	TRBJ1-2
CASRGGPYGEQYF	TGTGCCAGCCGCGGGGGTCCCTACGGCGAGCAGTACTTC	.	TRBD2	TRBV13	TRBJ2-7